This TCR beta chain was sequenced for a study of metastatic and nonmetastatic thyroid tumors (dated by TCRdb to 2019 to 2021). General notes on the study: Repertoires were compared across peripheral blood and tumor or nodule tissue samples from malignant and benign thyroid patients.

This clone has at least ten counts. Its cognate antigen has yet to be identified. Within one base of it there is no much larger clone, and no base qualities were kept. No patient had received any treatment before thyroid surgery. Patient clinical samples collected from about 2011 to 2018 were retrospectively analysed using T-cell receptor beta sequencing. Library prep was done by PCR. Sequencing instrument: Illumina HiSeq 4000. High-throughput sequencing was used to profile the TCR beta-chain CDR3 region of every patient. The published analysis was carried out like this. A classifier to discriminate distant-metastatic papillary thyroid cancer patients was built from CDR3 differences across clinicopathological groups. The Shannon index was used to assess repertoire diversity, and the Morisita-Horn index was used to assess tumor-blood repertoire similarity. TCRdb ran its own pipeline on the public reads, namely fastp trimming at Q25 and MiXCR clone calling, and kept in-frame beta chains. The V and J calls here are based on TCRdb, not the publication. The sample has approximately 82,000 clones on record, around 13% of them singletons. The ten top clones hold roughly 10% of the sample.

What the study reported, not specific to this receptor: TCR beta diversity was reported as significantly higher in malignant tumors than in benign nodules, in both blood and tumor samples.

Sequencing input: tumor tissue. The TCR originated in a female donor with papillary thyroid cancer or a benign thyroid nodule (not recorded which). Some clones in this sample may be carry-over from other donors' samples.

The nucleotide sequence reads as follows: TGTGCCAGCAGCGAGGCGGGACGGAACCAAGAGACCCAGTACTTC. It translates as CASSEAGRNQETQYF. This sequence uses TRBV5-4 and TRBJ2-5, with a tentative D gene TRBD2 over 6 matching bases. Its CDR3 holds 15 amino acids, cysteine through phenylalanine. Solely the CDR3 DNA is kept, with 45 bases framed from the first base. CDR1 and CDR2 are drawn from the germline V gene (reference sequence): SGHNT, YYREEE. At the junction V is shortened by 4 bases and J by 0 bases, with 13 bases in between.